These 10 T cell receptor beta chains share one sample of origin, sequenced in a study of graft-versus-host responses after intestinal transplantation. Data came from immunoSEQ multiplex PCR; TCRdb stores just in-frame clones and leaves some out. The sample has around 26,000 clones; roughly 95% are singletons. Sequencing used PBMCs, obtained 156 days after intestinal transplant. These receptors were collected from a human patient who received an intestinal transplant, so some T cells may come from the graft donor.

This chain uses TRBV19 with TRBJ1-2; D is perhaps TRBD1 (6 bases). Germline V gene sequence: CDR1 LNHDA, CDR2 SQIVND (reference sequence). This CDR3 spans 13 amino acids. Trimming took 5 bases from V and 5 from J, leaving 12 bases between them. The CDR3 coding sequence is TGTGCCAGTAGTCGGGGGCTCTATTATGGCTACACCTTC. Encoded protein: CASSRGLYYGYTF.

Only one count was recorded for this clone. The chain links TRBV5-1 to TRBJ2-7; D perhaps matches TRBD1 (5 bases). The CDR3 has 12 residues. Germline values: CDR1 SGHRS, CDR2 YFSETQ. The germline V and J ends were trimmed by 0 bases and 7 bases, with 8 bases remaining between them. The chain's CDR3 is CASSLGREEQYF. CDR3 nucleotides: TGCGCCAGCAGCTTGGGCAGGGAAGAGCAGTACTTC.

The chain has TRBV5-4 and TRBJ2-7; D might be TRBD2 (7 bases). With 4 bases removed from V and 5 bases from J, the gap between germline ends came to 19 bases. This CDR3 contains 15 residues. CDR1 and CDR2 (germline): SGHNT, YYREEE (reference sequence). The DNA of the CDR3 is TGTGCCAGCAGCGGACCGGGGGGCAGCGTCGACGAGCAGTACTTC. Translated, it gives CASSGPGGSVDEQYF.

The rearrangement links TRBV7-2 to TRBJ2-7, with D possibly TRBD1 on 6 matching bases. The length of the CDR3 is 16 residues. CDR1 is SGHTA and CDR2 is FQGNSA in the germline V gene. V was trimmed by 4 bases and J by 0 bases, leaving 16 bases between them. CDR3 coding DNA: TGTGCCAGCAGCTACCCCCGGGACACGAGCTCCTACGAGCAGTACTTC. Its translation is CASSYPRDTSSYEQYF.

This chain uses TRBV28 with TRBJ1-2; 7 bases fit TRBD1. Trimming took 10 bases from V and 6 from J; bases not matched to a gene: 8. Germline loops: CDR1 MDHEN, CDR2 SYDVKM. The CDR3 is 12 amino acids. DNA for the CDR3: TGTGCCACTGACGACAGGGTCGATGGCTACACCTTC. Encoded protein: CATDDRVDGYTF.

V is TRBV5-6 and J is TRBJ2-7; D gene unclear. This CDR3 contains 12 residues. V shed 0 bases and J shed 6 bases, with 7 bases lying between them. The V gene's germline CDR1 is SGHDT and CDR2 YYEEEE. The CDR3 is CASSLGPTEQYF. CDR3 nucleotides: TGTGCCAGCAGCTTGGGTCCCACCGAGCAGTACTTC.

Only one count was recorded for this clone. This chain joins TRBV6-5 and TRBJ1-1; no definite D call. The CDR3 is 11 residues long. V gave up 5 bases and J gave up 7 bases, with 8 bases separating them. Germline assignment: CDR1 MNHEY and CDR2 SVGAGI. The CDR3 DNA is TGTGCCAGCAGTGACGGGTTTGAAGCTTTCTTT. Translation: CASSDGFEAFF.

This chain links TRBV9 with TRBJ1-6; TRBD1 is a possible D gene (5 bases). Germline lookup yields CDR1 SGDLS and CDR2 YYNGEE. This CDR3 spans 16 amino acids. Trimming pared 0 bases from V and 2 bases from J, leaving 9 bases between. Here the CDR3 reads CASSVGRGAYNSPLHF. DNA of the CDR3: TGTGCCAGCAGCGTAGGTCGGGGCGCCTATAATTCACCCCTCCACTTT.

J is TRBJ2-1 and V is TRBV19, with 13 nucleotides matching TRBD2. This CDR3 is 20 amino acids long. The V segment lost 7 bases and the J segment 0 bases; nucleotides outside the gene matches: 15. CDR1 is LNHDA and CDR2 is SQIVND in the germline V gene (reference sequence). CDR3 region: CASIATSGRPTWSSYNEQFF. CDR3 DNA: TGTGCCAGTATTGCGACTAGCGGGAGGCCGACCTGGAGCTCCTACAATGAGCAGTTCTTC.

This clone was found once. V is TRBV13 and J is TRBJ2-1, with D possibly matching TRBD2 (6 bases). V dropped 5 bases and J dropped 11 bases, with 25 bases sitting between them. This CDR3 region has 16 residues. Per the germline V gene, CDR1 is PRHDT and CDR2 is FYEKMQ (reference sequence). CDR3 residues: CASSTAGTEVSLKQFF. The CDR3, as DNA: TGTGCCAGCAGCACGGCCGGGACTGAGGTCTCTTTGAAGCAGTTCTTC.